The 31 T cell receptor beta chains below all came from one sample that was sequenced in a study of blood T cell repertoires in COVID-19. Using immunoSEQ multiplex PCR, the repertoire was profiled, and TCRdb retains in-frame clones only, with some absent. The sample holds tens of thousands of clones, around 82% seen once. The sequenced sample consisted of peripheral blood. The source of these receptors is a man older than 75 with COVID-19, enrolled during active disease.

This rearrangement joins TRBV29-1 to TRBJ1-5; tentative D call: TRBD1 (5 bases). CDR1 and CDR2 from the germline V gene are SQVTM and ANQGSEA. The CDR3 contains 13 residues. The V gene lost 6 bases and the J gene lost 0 bases, with 9 bases spanning the gap. The CDR3 DNA reads TGCAGCGTGGGGGGAGATAGCAATCAGCCCCAGCATTTT. This encodes CSVGGDSNQPQHF. Using reference TRBV29-1 and TRBJ1-5 for the parts outside the CDR3, the full variable domain is SAVISQKPSRDICQRGTSLTIQCQVDSQVTMMFWYRQQPGQSLTLIATANQGSEATYESGFVIDKFPISRPNLTFSTLTVSNMSPEDSSIYLCSVGGDSNQPQHFGDGTRLSIL.

The rearrangement joins TRBV2 to TRBJ2-3, with TRBD2 identical over 10 bases. J was trimmed by 0 bases and V by 7 bases; bases with no gene match: 13. Germline V gene lookup returns CDR1 SNHLY and CDR2 FYNNEI. The CDR3 sequence is 18 residues long. In DNA, the CDR3 is TGTGCCAGCACCGAGGGGGTAGCGGGAGGACAAAGCACAGATACGCAGTATTTT. Its protein product is CASTEGVAGGQSTDTQYF.

This sequence joins TRBV6-5 and TRBJ1-6; the D is unclear. The V gene lost 5 bases and the J gene lost 8 bases, with 13 bases spanning the gap. CDR1 and CDR2 from the germline V gene are MNHEY and SVGAGI. The CDR3 contains 14 residues. As DNA, the CDR3 is TGTGCCAGCAGTCCGCAGAATAATCATTCACCCCTCCACTTT. It yields the protein CASSPQNNHSPLHF.

V is TRBV5-4 and J is TRBJ1-4, with D perhaps TRBD1 (5 bases). V shed 0 bases and J shed 8 bases, with 14 bases lying between them. CDR1 is SGHNT and CDR2 is YYREEE in the germline V gene (reference sequence). The CDR3 length is 15 residues. CDR3 in amino acids: CASSLGGGVGEKLFF. The CDR3 region has the DNA TGTGCCAGCAGCTTGGGTGGAGGGGTGGGCGAAAAACTGTTTTTT.

This clone was seen a handful of times. The chain uses TRBV2 and TRBJ1-2; 9 nucleotides align to TRBD1. Germline lookup yields CDR1 SNHLY and CDR2 FYNNEI. CDR3 length: 13 amino acids. V lost 9 bases and J lost 8; bases outside the gene matches: 10. CDR3 amino acids: CASDRTGEGGYTF. As DNA, the CDR3 is TGTGCCAGTGACCGGACAGGGGAAGGGGGCTACACCTTC. The complete variable domain, with remaining parts taken from reference TRBV2 and TRBJ1-2, reads EPEVTQTPSHQVTQMGQEVILRCVPISNHLYFYWYRQILGQKVEFLVSFYNNEISEKSEIFDDQFSVERPDGSNFTLKIRSTKLEDSAMYFCASDRTGEGGYTFGSGTRLTVV.

The rearrangement links TRBV10-1 to TRBJ1-1; D might be TRBD1 (5 bases). CDR1 is WNHNN, CDR2 SYGVQD, per germline (reference sequence). Deletions cut 4 bases from V and 3 bases from J, with 12 bases between. CDR3 length equals 14 residues. In DNA, the CDR3 is TGCGCCAGCAGTGCCCGTTGGGGGGACACTGAAGCTTTCTTT. As protein: CASSARWGDTEAFF.

This rearrangement joins TRBV19 to TRBJ1-5; TRBD1 matches 7 bases. Germline V gene lookup returns CDR1 LNHDA and CDR2 SQIVND (reference sequence). The junction had 6 bases not matched to a gene; V was cut back by 4 bases and J by 12 bases. The CDR3 consists of 12 residues. Written as DNA, the CDR3 is TGTGCCAGTAGTAGACCTAGACAGGGCCAGCATTTT. Amino acids: CASSRPRQGQHF.

This clone was counted once. The J gene is TRBJ1-5, the V gene TRBV19; possibly TRBD1 for D (5 bases). Germline CDR1 LNHDA, CDR2 SQIVND (reference sequence). The ends were cut back, 6 bases at V and 7 bases at J, with 13 bases in the middle. The CDR3 is 13 amino acids. This CDR3 reads CASRDTVWQPQHF. CDR3 nucleotides: TGTGCCAGTAGGGACACTGTGTGGCAGCCCCAGCATTTT.

The genes are TRBV18 and TRBJ2-3; D not certain. Germline values: CDR1 KGHSH, CDR2 LQKENI. CDR3 size: 13 residues. V was trimmed by 3 bases and J by 4 bases, leaving 8 bases between them. The CDR3 loop reads CASSPSVADTQYF. In nucleotides, the CDR3 is TGTGCCAGCTCACCTTCAGTTGCAGATACGCAGTATTTT.

The rearrangement links TRBV28 to TRBJ2-3; 12 bases align to TRBD2. Germline V gene data show CDR1 as MDHEN and CDR2 as SYDVKM. The V and J ends lost 4 bases and 4 bases, in that order; junction bases with no gene match: 15. This CDR3 has 19 residues. The CDR3 protein is CASSYLAGGPGSYPDTQYF. The DNA for the CDR3 is TGTGCCAGCAGTTATCTAGCGGGGGGGCCGGGGTCTTATCCAGATACGCAGTATTTT.

This chain joins TRBV19 and TRBJ1-5; 10 nucleotides align to TRBD1. There are 15 residues in the CDR3. V lost 7 bases to trimming and J lost 6 bases; unmatched junction nucleotides: 9. Germline V gene lookup returns CDR1 LNHDA and CDR2 SQIVND (reference sequence). CDR3 nucleotides: TGTGCCAGTAACCGGGACAGGGGTATGGGTCAGCCCCAGCATTTT. This codes for CASNRDRGMGQPQHF.

This sequence joins TRBV7-9 and TRBJ1-1; D unresolved. The V gene's germline CDR1 is SEHNR and CDR2 FQNEAQ (reference sequence). The CDR3 extends over 14 amino acids. With 6 bases removed from V and 1 base from J, the gap between germline ends came to 12 bases. The CDR3 reads CASRLTTGNTEAFF. The CDR3 DNA reads as TGTGCCAGCAGGCTTACGACTGGGAACACTGAAGCTTTCTTT. Using reference TRBV7-9 and TRBJ1-1 for the parts outside the CDR3, the full variable domain is DTGVSQNPRHKITKRGQNVTFRCDPISEHNRLYWYRQTLGQGPEFLTYFQNEAQLEKSRLLSDRFSAERPKGSFSTLEIQRTEQGDSAMYLCASRLTTGNTEAFFGQGTRLTVV.

The rearrangement uses TRBV5-1 and TRBJ1-1, with 8 bases lining up with TRBD1. The length of the CDR3 is 13 residues. After removal of 1 base from V and 6 bases from J, the junction contained 2 bases not matched to a gene. CDR1 is SGHRS, CDR2 YFSETQ, per germline. The CDR3 is CASSLQGAAEAFF. In DNA form, the CDR3 reads TGCGCCAGCAGCTTGCAGGGGGCCGCTGAAGCTTTCTTT.

The V call is TRBV5-4, the J call TRBJ1-2, with D perhaps matching TRBD1 (5 bases). Germline assignment: CDR1 SGHNT and CDR2 YYREEE (reference sequence). This CDR3 spans 14 amino acids. The ends were cut back, 0 bases at V and 6 bases at J, with 12 bases in the middle. DNA of the CDR3: TGTGCCAGCAGCTTGGCTGGGCCAGGGAATGGCTACACCTTC. Translated, it gives CASSLAGPGNGYTF.

The rearrangement uses TRBV23-1 and TRBJ2-7; a possible D gene is TRBD2 (6 bases). TRBV23-1 is reported as an ORF; its role is uncertain. Trimming left V 0 bases short and J 0 bases short, with 27 bases between. The CDR3 length is 21 residues. CDR3 loop: CASSQSQLIPQRATFSYEQYV. CDR3 nucleotide sequence: TGCGCCAGCAGTCAATCTCAGCTGATACCCCAGCGGGCGACTTTCTCCTACGAGCAGTACGTC.

The chain couples TRBV11-3 to TRBJ2-3, with TRBD2 as a possible D gene (5 bases). The CDR3 is made up of 13 amino acids. Germline V lookup: CDR1 SGHNT, CDR2 YENEEA. The germline V and J ends were trimmed by 6 bases and 8 bases, with 15 bases remaining between them. The CDR3 DNA is TGTGCCAGCAGTGATGGAATTCGGGGTACGCAGTATTTT. Translation gives CASSDGIRGTQYF.

The chain recombines TRBV5-6 with TRBJ2-2; 7 bases line up with TRBD1. Germline V lookup: CDR1 SGHDT, CDR2 YYEEEE. V lost 4 bases to trimming and J lost 3 bases; unmatched junction nucleotides: 6. CDR3 length equals 15 residues. CDR3 bases: TGTGCCAGCAGCCCTGACAGGGCGGACACCGGGGAGCTGTTTTTT. Translating gives CASSPDRADTGELFF.

This clone appeared a single time. V and J are TRBV5-1 and TRBJ2-3; 12 positions match TRBD2. CDR1 and CDR2 (germline): SGHRS, YFSETQ. The CDR3 totals 17 residues. V lost 4 bases to trimming and J lost 1 base; unmatched junction nucleotides: 7. DNA of the CDR3: TGCGCCAGCAGCCGGACTAGCGGGATTGGGGGCACAGATACGCAGTATTTT. Its protein is CASSRTSGIGGTDTQYF.

This chain's CDR3 is CASSPPVGSGGTQYF. The CDR3 region has the DNA TGTGCCAGCTCACCACCAGTTGGGTCCGGGGGTACGCAGTATTTT. This sequence joins TRBV18 and TRBJ2-3; maybe TRBD2 (6 bases). Germline CDR1 KGHSH, CDR2 LQKENI. V was clipped by 0 bases and J by 8 bases, with 15 bases between them. This CDR3 has 15 residues.

The chain uses TRBV7-8 and TRBJ1-5; TRBD1 might be the D (5 bases). Germline lookup yields CDR1 SGHVS and CDR2 FQNEAQ. V lost 4 bases and J lost 2, with 9 bases in between. The CDR3 loop spans 14 amino acids. CDR3 DNA sequence: TGTGCCAGCAGCTCATTAGGGGGCAATCAGCCCCAGCATTTT. The encoded protein is CASSSLGGNQPQHF.

Here the CDR3 DNA reads TGTGCCAGCAGCTTAGATGGTGGGGGGGGCTTAGCGGCCCAGTACTTC. It is translated as CASSLDGGGGLAAQYF. The rearrangement links TRBV7-2 to TRBJ2-5; D is perhaps TRBD2 (7 bases). The CDR3 contains 16 residues. CDR1 SGHTA and CDR2 FQGNSA come from the germline V gene. Deletions cut 1 base from V and 9 bases from J, with 21 bases between.

This clone was seen only once. The genes are TRBV7-7 and TRBJ2-3, with D uncertain. V dropped 5 bases and J dropped 0 bases, with 9 bases sitting between them. This CDR3 has 14 residues. Germline CDR1 and CDR2: SSHAT and FNYEAQ (reference sequence). CDR3 residues: CASSPQFSTDTQYF. Written as DNA, the CDR3 is TGTGCCAGCAGCCCGCAGTTTAGCACAGATACGCAGTATTTT.

This chain uses TRBV10-3 with TRBJ1-6, with TRBD1 identical over 7 bases. V lost 7 bases and J lost 5; bases outside the gene matches: 5. The CDR3 is made up of 14 amino acids. Germline assignment: CDR1 ENHRY and CDR2 SYGVKD. This CDR3 reads CAITPDRDNSPLHF. Written as DNA, the CDR3 is TGTGCCATCACCCCTGACAGGGATAATTCACCCCTCCACTTT.

This sequence joins TRBV11-3 and TRBJ2-2; 10 bases align to TRBD2. The V gene end was trimmed by 5 bases and the J gene end by 5 bases; junction bases not matched to a gene: 5. From germline, CDR1 is SGHNT and CDR2 YENEEA. The CDR3 extends over 15 amino acids. The CDR3 here is CASSPASGSTGELFF. The CDR3, as DNA: TGTGCCAGCAGCCCGGCTAGCGGGAGTACCGGGGAGCTGTTTTTT.

The chain employs TRBV7-2 and TRBJ1-2; the match to TRBD1 covers 7 bases. J gave up 7 bases and V 1 base, and 6 bases lay outside the gene matches. CDR1 and CDR2 (germline): SGHTA, FQGNSA. The CDR3 length is 14 residues. This chain's CDR3 is CASSLVEGAGGYTF. CDR3 nucleotides: TGTGCCAGCAGCTTAGTAGAGGGGGCCGGTGGCTACACCTTC.

This sequence joins TRBV15 and TRBJ1-5, with TRBD1 matching 9 bases. The CDR3 is 16 residues long. Germline CDR1 LNHNV, CDR2 YYDKDF (reference sequence). The V gene end was trimmed by 4 bases and the J gene end by 3 bases; junction bases not matched to a gene: 7. This CDR3 is CATSNPGQGYNQPQHF. DNA for the CDR3: TGTGCCACCAGCAACCCGGGACAGGGTTACAATCAGCCCCAGCATTTT.

The chain carries TRBV28 and TRBJ1-2, with D hard to call. Germline V gene sequence: CDR1 MDHEN, CDR2 SYDVKM. V gave up 1 base and J gave up 0 bases, with 15 bases separating them. This CDR3 comprises 17 residues. The CDR3 here is CASSLFPGKSANYGYTF. CDR3 bases: TGTGCCAGCAGTTTATTCCCGGGGAAGTCCGCTAACTATGGCTACACCTTC.

The V and J genes are TRBV6-2 or TRBV6-3 and TRBJ2-7; a weak D match, TRBD1 (6 bases). Trimming removed 2 bases at V and 2 bases at J, with 7 bases between. Germline CDR1 and CDR2: MNHEY and SVGEGT. The CDR3 extends over 13 amino acids. The CDR3 region is CASSYGQTYEQYF. DNA for the CDR3: TGTGCCAGCAGTTACGGACAGACCTACGAGCAGTACTTC.

The chain employs TRBV28 and TRBJ1-6, with TRBD1 identical over 7 bases. Germline trimming cut 6 bases from V and 1 base from J; bases unmatched to any gene: 15. This CDR3 region has 19 residues. Per germline, CDR1 MDHEN and CDR2 SYDVKM. CDR3 in amino acids: CASRLPTGRMVSYNSPLHF. In DNA form, the CDR3 reads TGTGCCAGCAGACTACCGACAGGGCGAATGGTATCCTATAATTCACCCCTCCACTTT.

The chain carries TRBV28 and TRBJ1-1; perhaps TRBD1 as D (6 bases). The germline V and J ends were trimmed by 2 bases and 11 bases, with 21 bases remaining between them. The CDR3 is 15 residues long. Germline V CDR1 and CDR2: MDHEN, SYDVKM. CDR3 loop: CASSLTPGSRGGAFF. In DNA, the CDR3 is TGTGCCAGCAGTTTAACCCCGGGGTCCAGGGGTGGGGCTTTCTTT.

The chain uses TRBV7-8 and TRBJ2-3, with 10 bases identical to TRBD1. The CDR3 runs to 16 residues. The germline gives CDR1 SGHVS, CDR2 FQNEAQ. Losses at the gene ends were 4 bases for V and 2 bases for J; bases not matched to a gene: 6. DNA for the CDR3: TGTGCCAGCAGCTCACGGACAGGGGGTCCCACAGATACGCAGTATTTT. Protein product: CASSSRTGGPTDTQYF.